This entry features one T cell receptor (beta chain) sequence. Its target is not known. Among participants with HIV, every one received treatment in the United States. Germline CDR1 reads SGHRS; CDR2 reads YFSETQ. The length of the CDR3 is 13 residues. V shed 5 bases and J shed 1 base, with 4 bases lying between them. These data originate in a study of long-term antiretroviral therapy in people with HIV. The libraries were made with immunoSEQ v3.0 at survey level. Sequencing was performed with immunoSEQ multiplex PCR; in TCRdb, only in-frame clones are kept and a portion is missing. The repertoire includes about 13,000 clones, about 80% of them detected once, and around 13% sits in the top ten. Study-wide findings and caveats: Those clones which expanded before ART made up the dominant part of the repertoire at all time points.

Sequenced material: unsorted PBMCs, taken 3.2 years before starting antiretroviral therapy. This chain links TRBV5-1 with TRBJ2-6; D gene ambiguous. The clonotype comes from a man aged 35-49 years with HIV. In DNA, the CDR3 is TGCGCCAGCAGTGCATCTGGGGCCAACGTCCTGACTTTC. As protein: CASSASGANVLTF.